The 15 T cell receptor beta chains listed next were all sequenced from one sample in a study of human T cells and chemical hapten exposure. Time point noted: patch test 2, 6 weeks after DPC sensitization. Documented treatment: therapeutic diphenylcyclopropenone sensitization with weekly scalp DPC. Each CDR3 protein gets one entry after TCRdb re-called the RACE reads with MiXCR. The profile shows 90,000 to 110,000 distinct CDR3 sequences, about a tenth of them singletons. The source material was whole blood, sampled in connection with sensitization to the hapten diphenylcyclopropenone (DPC). The receptor source for this set is a woman aged 40 to 55 with alopecia areata. Some clones in this sample may be carry-over from other donors' samples.

This clonotype was seen many times. The chain uses TRBV6-5 and TRBJ2-1; D unresolved. This CDR3 region has 9 residues. The germline V gene encodes CDR1 MNHEY and CDR2 SVGAGI. V was shortened by 7 bases and J by 13 bases, with 8 bases between the two germline ends. For the CDR3, the DNA is TGTGCCAGCATTCTGCCCCAGTTCTTC. Its protein product is CASILPQFF.

The chain combines TRBV2 with TRBJ2-7; D remains ambiguous. This CDR3 contains 13 residues. With 8 bases removed from V and 1 base from J, the gap between germline ends came to 12 bases. CDR1 and CDR2 from the germline V gene are SNHLY and FYNNEI. This CDR3 reads CASWGPASYEQYF. CDR3 in DNA: TGTGCCAGCTGGGGTCCGGCGTCCTACGAGCAGTACTTC.

This clonotype has ten or more counts. The chain uses TRBV4-2 and TRBJ2-3; D uncertain. V lost 3 bases, J lost 14 bases, and 12 bases lay in between. The length of the CDR3 is 11 residues. From germline, CDR1 is LGHNA and CDR2 YNFKEQ. CDR3 coding DNA: TGTGCCAGCAGCCAGGGATACTGGGTGTATTTT. This sequence encodes CASSQGYWVYF.

The chain has TRBV27 and TRBJ2-5; TRBD2 might be the D (6 bases). The CDR3 has 15 amino acids. Trimming took 4 bases from V and 7 from J, leaving 19 bases between them. Germline V CDR1 and CDR2: MNHEY, SMNVEV (reference sequence). CDR3 sequence: CASSSRAWGGGTQYF. The CDR3 region has the DNA TGTGCCAGCAGTTCCCGGGCCTGGGGAGGAGGGACCCAGTACTTC.

This clonotype was counted ten times or more. The V and J genes are TRBV4-3 and TRBJ2-7, with D tentatively TRBD2 (6 bases). The CDR3 spans 15 residues. Germline assignment: CDR1 LGHNA and CDR2 YSLEER. Trimming removed 2 bases at V and 0 bases at J, with 11 bases between. Written as DNA, the CDR3 is TGCGCCAGCAGCCAAAACGCCGGGAGCTCCTACGAGCAGTACTTC. It is translated as CASSQNAGSSYEQYF.

This sequence joins TRBV2 and TRBJ2-5; 13 bases line up with TRBD2. CDR1 SNHLY and CDR2 FYNNEI come from the germline V gene. The CDR3 has 16 amino acids. After removal of 4 bases from V and 3 bases from J, the junction contained 5 bases not matched to a gene. The CDR3 loop reads CASSVRTSGGKETQYF. Here the CDR3 DNA reads TGTGCCAGCAGTGTCCGGACTAGCGGGGGAAAAGAGACCCAGTACTTC.

The chain employs TRBV28 and TRBJ1-2; D is uncertain. This CDR3 spans 13 amino acids. Trimming shortened V by 5 bases and J by 4 bases, and 11 bases separated the two germline ends. Germline V CDR1 and CDR2: MDHEN, SYDVKM. The CDR3, as DNA: TGTGCCAGCAGTCGGACCTTGCTCTATGGCTACACCTTC. Protein: CASSRTLLYGYTF.

This clonotype has a count of ten or more. This chain uses TRBV4-2 with TRBJ1-2, with D uncertain. The CDR3 has 17 amino acids. The V and J ends lost 1 base and 1 base respectively, with 16 bases between them. Germline lookup yields CDR1 LGHNA and CDR2 YNFKEQ. The CDR3, as DNA: TGTGCCAGCAGCCAAGTTGGCGGTAGGAGTTTTAACTATGGCTACACCTTC. This encodes CASSQVGGRSFNYGYTF.

This clonotype has a count of ten or more. The chain carries TRBV6-6 and TRBJ2-3; D unclear. Between the trimmed V and J ends, which lost 2 bases and 6 bases, there was a span of 9 bases. Germline CDR1 reads MNHNY; CDR2 reads SVGAGI (reference sequence). The CDR3 is made up of 13 amino acids. For the CDR3, the DNA is TGTGCCAGCAGTTACGGTCTAGGGGATACGCAGTATTTT. Protein sequence: CASSYGLGDTQYF.

The rearrangement joins TRBV7-2 to TRBJ2-7; D not certain. The germline V gene has CDR1 SGHTA and CDR2 FQGNSA. Trimming took off 3 bases at V and 4 bases at J, with 13 bases between the two ends. The CDR3 spans 14 residues. The CDR3 coding sequence is TGTGCCAGCAGCTTCCAACTGGCGGTATACGAGCAGTACTTC. It translates to CASSFQLAVYEQYF.

The table lists this clonotype with many counts. The chain is built from TRBV19 and TRBJ2-1, with D maybe TRBD1 (5 bases). This CDR3 is 14 amino acids long. V shed 5 bases and J shed 7 bases, with 15 bases lying between them. Germline loops: CDR1 LNHDA, CDR2 SQIVND (reference sequence). The DNA of the CDR3 is TGTGCCAGTAGTCTACTATCAGACAGTAATGAGCAGTTCTTC. The encoded protein is CASSLLSDSNEQFF.

This chain joins TRBV20-1 and TRBJ2-3; the match to TRBD2 covers 10 bases. V trimming: 5 bases; J trimming: 2 bases; junction bases outside the gene matches: 10. Germline assignment: CDR1 DFQATT and CDR2 SNEGSKA (reference sequence). The CDR3 is made up of 16 amino acids. Written as DNA, the CDR3 is TGCAGTGCTCCCCGGGGTAGCGGGGGGCTCACAGATACGCAGTATTTT. It specifies CSAPRGSGGLTDTQYF.

In its sample, this clonotype was seen many times. The V and J genes are TRBV28 and TRBJ2-1; 7 bases match TRBD2. V was pared by 6 bases and J by 9 bases, with 14 bases of the junction left unmatched. CDR1 MDHEN and CDR2 SYDVKM come from the germline V gene. The CDR3 is 15 residues long. CDR3 region: CASRTLWRGKGEQFF. CDR3 in DNA: TGTGCCAGCAGGACGTTATGGCGGGGGAAGGGTGAGCAGTTCTTC.

V usage is TRBV6-5 and J usage is TRBJ1-2; D is undetermined. This CDR3 comprises 14 residues. Germline assignment: CDR1 MNHEY and CDR2 SVGAGI. The V and J ends lost 2 bases and 5 bases respectively, with 12 bases between them. Written as DNA, the CDR3 is TGTGCCAGCAGTTACGTCGGGGAGGGATATGGCTACACCTTC. Residues: CASSYVGEGYGYTF.

The CDR3 sequence: CASSRTEDPYQPQHF. The CDR3 region has the DNA TGTGCCAGCAGCCGGACAGAAGACCCTTATCAGCCCCAGCATTTT. The chain links TRBV7-8 to TRBJ1-5, with D possibly being TRBD1 (6 bases). With 5 bases removed from V and 5 bases from J, the gap between germline ends came to 16 bases. The germline V gene has CDR1 SGHVS and CDR2 FQNEAQ. The CDR3 totals 15 residues.